Detailed here is one T cell receptor (beta chain). Germline assignment: CDR1 MNHNS and CDR2 SASEGT. The CDR3 length is 15 residues. Trimming took 6 bases from V and 2 from J; bases not matched to a gene: 5. The sample belongs to a study of cytomegalovirus exposure and HLA in healthy donors. Primers for the PCR totalled 60 Vbeta and 13 Jbeta. The protocol was immunoSEQ multiplex PCR, while the TCRdb copy is restricted to in-frame clones and leaves out a portion. The profile shows over 85,000 clones, roughly three quarters of them singletons. This TCR was recovered from a female donor in good health and CMV-seronegative. The source material was PBMCs. The chain carries TRBV6-1 and TRBJ2-5, with 11 bases aligning to TRBD1. The chain's CDR3 is CASSAGTGGQETQYF. The CDR3 DNA sequence: TGTGCCAGCAGCGCCGGGACAGGGGGGCAAGAGACCCAGTACTTC.